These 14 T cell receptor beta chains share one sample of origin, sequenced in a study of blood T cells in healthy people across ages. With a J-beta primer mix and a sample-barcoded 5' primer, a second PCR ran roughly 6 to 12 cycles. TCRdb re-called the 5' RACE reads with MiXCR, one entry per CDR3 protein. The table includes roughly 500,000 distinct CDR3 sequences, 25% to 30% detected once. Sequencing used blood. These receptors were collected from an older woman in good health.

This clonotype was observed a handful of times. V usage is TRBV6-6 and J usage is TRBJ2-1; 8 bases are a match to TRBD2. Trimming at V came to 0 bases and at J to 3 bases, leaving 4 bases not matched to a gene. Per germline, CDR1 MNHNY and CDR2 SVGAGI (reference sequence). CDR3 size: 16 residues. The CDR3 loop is CASSYSGRAVYNEQFF. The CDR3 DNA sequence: TGTGCCAGCAGTTACTCCGGGAGGGCAGTCTACAATGAGCAGTTCTTC.

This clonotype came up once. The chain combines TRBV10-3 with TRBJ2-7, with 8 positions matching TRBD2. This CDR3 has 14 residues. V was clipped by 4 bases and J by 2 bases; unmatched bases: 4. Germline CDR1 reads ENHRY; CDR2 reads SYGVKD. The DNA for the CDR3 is TGTGCCATCAGTGTAAGCGGGGGCACCTACGAGCAGTACTTC. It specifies CAISVSGGTYEQYF.

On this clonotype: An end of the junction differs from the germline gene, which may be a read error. For the CDR3, the DNA is TGCGCCAGCAGCCAAGCGTGGGGGTCCACAGATGCGCAGTATTTT. As protein: CASSQAWGSTDAQYF. V and J are TRBV4-3 and TRBJ2-3; D is tentatively TRBD1 or TRBD2 (5 bases each). Germline loops: CDR1 LGHNA, CDR2 YSLEER. This CDR3 spans 15 amino acids.

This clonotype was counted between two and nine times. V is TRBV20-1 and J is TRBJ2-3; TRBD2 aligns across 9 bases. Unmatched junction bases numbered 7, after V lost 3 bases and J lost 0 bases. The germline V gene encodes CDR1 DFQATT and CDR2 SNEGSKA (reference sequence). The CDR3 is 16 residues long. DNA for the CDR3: TGCAGTGCTAGTGCCGCTAGCGGGGTTAGCACAGATACGCAGTATTTT. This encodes CSASAASGVSTDTQYF.

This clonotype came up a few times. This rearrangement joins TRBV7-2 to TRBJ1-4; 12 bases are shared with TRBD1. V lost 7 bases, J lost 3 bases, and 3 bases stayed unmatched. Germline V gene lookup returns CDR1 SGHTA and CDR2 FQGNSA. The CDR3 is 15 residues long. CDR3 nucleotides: TGTGCCAGCAAGGGACAGGGGGCATCTAATGAAAAACTGTTTTTT. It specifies CASKGQGASNEKLFF.

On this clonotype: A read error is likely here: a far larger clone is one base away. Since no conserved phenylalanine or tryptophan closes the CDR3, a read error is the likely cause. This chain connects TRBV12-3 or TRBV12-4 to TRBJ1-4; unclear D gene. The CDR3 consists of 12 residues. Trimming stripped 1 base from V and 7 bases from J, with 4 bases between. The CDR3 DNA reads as TGTGCCAGCAGTTTAGGGGGTGAAAAACTGTTTTTA. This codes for CASSLGGEKLFL.

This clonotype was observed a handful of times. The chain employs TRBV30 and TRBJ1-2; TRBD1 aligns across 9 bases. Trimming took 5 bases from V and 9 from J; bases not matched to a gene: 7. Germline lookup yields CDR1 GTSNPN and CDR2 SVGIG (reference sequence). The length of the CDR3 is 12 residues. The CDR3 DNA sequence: TGTGCCTGGGGACAGGGGAGTCGAAGCTACACCTTC. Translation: CAWGQGSRSYTF.

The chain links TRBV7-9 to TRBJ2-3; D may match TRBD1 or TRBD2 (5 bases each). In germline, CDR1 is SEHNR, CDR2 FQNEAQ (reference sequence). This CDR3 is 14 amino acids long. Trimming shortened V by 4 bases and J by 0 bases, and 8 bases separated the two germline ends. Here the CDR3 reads CASSSGRSTDTQYF. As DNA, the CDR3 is TGTGCCAGCAGCTCGGGGCGTAGCACAGATACGCAGTATTTT.

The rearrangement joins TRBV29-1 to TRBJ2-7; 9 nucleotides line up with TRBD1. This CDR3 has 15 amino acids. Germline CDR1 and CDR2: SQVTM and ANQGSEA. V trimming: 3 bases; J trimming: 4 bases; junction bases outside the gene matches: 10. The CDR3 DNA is TGCAGCGTTGAGGGCGGAGGACAGGGGAGGTACGAGCAGTACTTC. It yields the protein CSVEGGGQGRYEQYF.

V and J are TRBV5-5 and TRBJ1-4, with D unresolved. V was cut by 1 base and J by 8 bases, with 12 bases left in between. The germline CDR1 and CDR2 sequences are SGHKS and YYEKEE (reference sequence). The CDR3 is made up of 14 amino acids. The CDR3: CASSLRQAGEKLFF. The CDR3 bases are TGTGCCAGCAGCTTGCGGCAGGCTGGGGAAAAACTGTTTTTT.

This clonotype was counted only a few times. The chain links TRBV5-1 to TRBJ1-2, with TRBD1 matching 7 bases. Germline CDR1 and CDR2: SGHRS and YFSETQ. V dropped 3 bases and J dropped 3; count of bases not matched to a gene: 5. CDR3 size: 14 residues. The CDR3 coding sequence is TGCGCCAGCAGCTGGGACCAGGGGGACTATGGCTACACCTTC. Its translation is CASSWDQGDYGYTF. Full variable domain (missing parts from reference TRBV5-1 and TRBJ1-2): KAGVTQTPRYLIKTRGQQVTLSCSPISGHRSVSWYQQTPGQGLQFLFEYFSETQRNKGNFPGRFSGRQFSNSRSEMNVSTLELGDSALYLCASSWDQGDYGYTFGSGTRLTVV.

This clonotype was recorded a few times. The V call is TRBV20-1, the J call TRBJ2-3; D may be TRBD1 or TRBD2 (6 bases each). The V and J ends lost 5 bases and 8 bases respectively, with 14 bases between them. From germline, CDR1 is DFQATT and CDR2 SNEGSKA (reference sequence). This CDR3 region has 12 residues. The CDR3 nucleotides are TGCAGTGCTTCAGGGGTGGGAGGTACGCAGTATTTT. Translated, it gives CSASGVGGTQYF.

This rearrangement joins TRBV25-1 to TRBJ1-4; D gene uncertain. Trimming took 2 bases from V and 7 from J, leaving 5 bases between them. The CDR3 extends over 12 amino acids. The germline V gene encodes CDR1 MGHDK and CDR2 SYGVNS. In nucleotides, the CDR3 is TGTGCCAGCAGTGAAGGGTTTGAAAAACTGTTTTTT. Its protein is CASSEGFEKLFF.

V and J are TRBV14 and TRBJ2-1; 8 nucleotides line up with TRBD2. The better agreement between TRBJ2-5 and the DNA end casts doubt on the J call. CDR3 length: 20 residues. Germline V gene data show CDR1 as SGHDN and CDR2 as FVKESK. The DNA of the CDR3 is TGTGCCAGCAGCCAAGAGCGAAGAAAAAGCGGGGGTCCGCTGATGGGGACCCAGTACTTC. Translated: CASSQERRKSGGPLMGTQYF.